Listed here is a single TCR beta chain. The antigen is undetermined. This entry belongs to a study of CD8 T cells in Susac syndrome. Study-wide results and limits: The total CD8+ repertoires contained about 16 Susac-specific public clones, and the CD8+ TEMRA repertoires contained several. Peak Susac CD8+ clonal expansion was seen in TEMRA cells and active patients. The relatively small number of individuals in the TCR sequencing and HLA analysis was acknowledged by the study.

With random hexamers, reverse transcription was performed on about 0.5 to 1 ug of RNA. One entry per CDR3 protein, called by TCRdb with MiXCR from the immunoSEQ multiplex PCR reads. Of about 53,000 distinct CDR3 sequences listed, 95% are singletons. Losses at the gene ends were 2 bases for V and 7 bases for J; bases not matched to a gene: 14. CDR1 is GTSNPN, CDR2 SVGIG, per germline (reference sequence). The CDR3 spans 16 residues. The V and J genes are TRBV30 and TRBJ1-5; 7 positions agree with TRBD1. What was sequenced was CD8+ T cells from PBMCs. This receptor was identified in a human donor with Susac syndrome. As DNA, the CDR3 is TGTGCCTGGAGTCGTACCCGAGACAGGGCACGGCAGCCCCAGCATTTT. As protein: CAWSRTRDRARQPQHF.